A single sample gave rise to the 20 T cell receptor beta chains below, sequenced in a study of monozygotic twins with inflammatory bowel disease. TCRdb reanalyzed the 5' RACE reads and collapses them to one entry per CDR3 protein, without DNA. This sample's table has under 200,000 distinct CDR3 sequences. Material for sequencing was blood. These receptors originate from a human donor with ulcerative colitis or Crohn's disease, or a healthy co-twin of an affected twin (not recorded which).

CDR3 region: CASSQDLPSSVPFNEQFF. The V call is TRBV4-2, the J call TRBJ2-1; TCRdb's D gene call, TRBD2, goes unchecked for lack of DNA. The CDR3 totals 18 residues. Germline V gene data show CDR1 as LGHNA and CDR2 as YNFKEQ.

This rearrangement joins TRBV11-2 to TRBJ1-3; no DNA is available, so the TRBD1 call from TCRdb remains unchecked. Germline CDR1 SGHAT, CDR2 FQNNGV. The CDR3 loop spans 19 amino acids. CDR3 in amino acids: CASSNGMDRGLRSGNTIYF. Full variable domain (outside the CDR3, taken from reference TRBV11-2 and TRBJ1-3): EAGVAQSPRYKIIEKRQSVAFWCNPISGHATLYWYQQILGQGPKLLIQFQNNGVVDDSQLPKDRFSAERLKGVDSTLKIQPAKLEDSAVYLCASSNGMDRGLRSGNTIYFGEGSWLTVV.

The CDR3 region is CASWRRGGSQETQYF. The J gene is TRBJ2-5, the V gene TRBV2; no DNA is available, so the TRBD1 call from TCRdb remains unchecked. The germline gives CDR1 SNHLY, CDR2 FYNNEI. The CDR3 runs 15 residues.

V gene TRBV28 combines with J gene TRBJ1-5; the D call from TCRdb, TRBD1, cannot be confirmed without DNA. This CDR3 is 16 amino acids long. CDR1 is MDHEN and CDR2 is SYDVKM in the germline V gene. CDR3 residues: CASSLRDSRSNQPQHF.

The chain combines TRBV5-1 with TRBJ2-1; TCRdb lists TRBD2, though no DNA is available to test this call. Germline CDR1 SGHRS, CDR2 YFSETQ. The CDR3 covers 15 residues. CDR3 in amino acids: CASSLEGTPANEQFF.

This chain links TRBV20-1 with TRBJ2-7; as DNA is missing, the TRBD1 call by TCRdb cannot be tested. The CDR3 runs 14 residues. Germline V gene sequence: CDR1 DFQATT, CDR2 SNEGSKA (reference sequence). CDR3 region: CSAADRGYSYEQYF.

The J gene is TRBJ2-1, the V gene TRBV10-2; TCRdb lists TRBD2, though no DNA is available to test this call. Germline V gene data show CDR1 as WSHSY and CDR2 as SAAADI. This CDR3 is built from 15 residues. The CDR3 here is CASRAPGLGSNEQFF.

J is TRBJ2-1 and V is TRBV20-1; TCRdb's assignment of TRBD2 cannot be checked, as there is no DNA. CDR1 is DFQATT, CDR2 SNEGSKA, per germline (reference sequence). This CDR3 region has 15 residues. The CDR3 spells CSARVAGGSYNEQFF.

The chain carries TRBV2 and TRBJ2-5; TCRdb's assignment of TRBD1 cannot be checked, as there is no DNA. This CDR3 has 13 amino acids. Germline V gene data show CDR1 as SNHLY and CDR2 as FYNNEI. The CDR3 sequence: CASSVYRGKTQYF.

The chain is built from TRBV7-9 and TRBJ2-3; TCRdb reports TRBD1, a call that lacks DNA to check it against. The germline gives CDR1 SEHNR, CDR2 FQNEAQ (reference sequence). The CDR3 extends over 15 amino acids. CDR3 sequence: CASSLDTPGPDTQYF. The whole variable domain, remainder taken from reference TRBV7-9 and TRBJ2-3, is DTGVSQNPRHKITKRGQNVTFRCDPISEHNRLYWYRQTLGQGPEFLTYFQNEAQLEKSRLLSDRFSAERPKGSFSTLEIQRTEQGDSAMYLCASSLDTPGPDTQYFGPGTRLTVL.

J is TRBJ1-6 and V is TRBV20-1; the TCRdb call, TRBD1, lacks DNA for checking. Germline V CDR1 and CDR2: DFQATT, SNEGSKA (reference sequence). The CDR3 contains 15 residues. The CDR3 sequence is CSAIGTGVNNSPLHF.

J is TRBJ1-2 and V is TRBV7-9; as DNA is missing, the TRBD1 call by TCRdb cannot be tested. Germline values: CDR1 SEHNR, CDR2 FQNEAQ (reference sequence). The CDR3 totals 15 residues. CDR3 sequence reads: CASSEGQNSPYGYTF.

The rearrangement links TRBV7-9 to TRBJ2-1; checking the TCRdb D call of TRBD1 is not possible without DNA. The CDR3 is 15 residues long. Germline values: CDR1 SEHNR, CDR2 FQNEAQ (reference sequence). The CDR3 here is CASSSTDLNYNEQFF.

CDR3 amino acids: CASSPRDRNTEAFF. The rearrangement uses TRBV27 and TRBJ1-1; the TCRdb call, TRBD1, lacks DNA for checking. CDR1 and CDR2 (germline): MNHEY, SMNVEV (reference sequence). The CDR3 runs 14 residues.

This chain joins TRBV5-1 and TRBJ2-5; the D gene TCRdb calls, TRBD2, cannot be checked with no DNA. Per the germline V gene, CDR1 is SGHRS and CDR2 is YFSETQ. CDR3 size: 15 residues. The CDR3 loop is CASSLGVTGAETQYF.

The chain is built from TRBV12-3 or TRBV12-4 and TRBJ1-2; TCRdb selects TRBD1, and the lack of DNA leaves this call unchecked. The length of the CDR3 is 13 residues. The CDR3 is CASSWTGNYGYTF.

The chain couples TRBV7-6 to TRBJ1-5; the TCRdb D gene call, TRBD1, has no DNA to confirm it. This CDR3 has 15 amino acids. Germline CDR1 is SGHVS and CDR2 is FNYEAQ. CDR3 protein: CASRPGTNSNQPQHF. The whole variable domain, filled in from reference TRBV7-6 and TRBJ1-5, reads GAGVSQSPRYKVTKRGQDVALRCDPISGHVSLYWYRQALGQGPEFLTYFNYEAQQDKSGLPNDRFSAERPEGSISTLTIQRTEQRDSAMYRCASRPGTNSNQPQHFGDGTRLSIL.

The V and J genes are TRBV5-5 and TRBJ1-5; TCRdb selects TRBD1, and the lack of DNA leaves this call unchecked. Per the germline V gene, CDR1 is SGHKS and CDR2 is YYEKEE (reference sequence). CDR3 length: 14 residues. CDR3 sequence reads: CASSFMDSMGPQHF.

This rearrangement joins TRBV18 to TRBJ2-1; TCRdb lists TRBD2, though no DNA is available to test this call. Germline CDR1 is KGHSH and CDR2 is LQKENI. CDR3 length: 16 amino acids. This chain's CDR3 is CASSRLAGELSNEQFF.

The chain uses TRBV5-1 and TRBJ2-6. CDR1 is SGHRS and CDR2 is YFSETQ in the germline V gene. The CDR3 totals 16 residues. The chain's CDR3 is CASSTRRASGANVLTF.